This is a list of T cell receptor beta chains from one sample in a study of cytomegalovirus exposure and HLA in healthy donors. Generated by immunoSEQ multiplex PCR, the TCRdb table keeps only in-frame clones and is missing some. The table has approximately 120,000 clones, approximately 94% seen once. Sequenced sample: PBMCs. The source is a woman between 18 and 30 years old in good health and CMV-seronegative. Both conserved end residues are part of each CDR3. The D gene is left open where the match is weak. Not all rows give a size; the values are once, few, many and, for expanded clones, a class.

D gene | clone size | J gene | V gene | CDR3 protein | CDR3 DNA
NA | NA | TRBJ1-5 | TRBV6-5 | CASSFDREYQPQHF | TGTGCCAGCAGTTTCGATAGAGAATATCAGCCCCAGCATTTT
NA | NA | TRBJ2-3 | TRBV4-1 | CASSRVGEDTQYF | TGCGCCAGCAGTAGAGTCGGGGAAGATACGCAGTATTTT
TRBD2 | NA | TRBJ2-3 | TRBV10-2 | CASMRASGGKDTQYF | TGCGCCAGCATGAGGGCTAGCGGGGGAAAAGATACGCAGTATTTT
NA | NA | TRBJ1-5 | TRBV7-9 | CASSSETSTSFYSNQPQHF | TGTGCCAGCAGCTCTGAGACAAGCACATCGTTTTATAGCAATCAGCCCCAGCATTTT
TRBD2 | NA | TRBJ2-2 | TRBV7-9 | CASSVTSAGELFF | TGTGCCAGCAGCGTAACTAGCGCCGGGGAGCTGTTTTTT
NA | NA | TRBJ2-6 | TRBV1 | CTSSQDTWQGQVAGHSGANVLTF | TGCACCAGCAGCCAAGATACATGGCAGGGGCAGGTAGCGGGCCACTCTGGGGCCAACGTCCTGACTTTC
NA | NA | TRBJ2-1 | TRBV27 | CASTTGMSSYNEQFF | TGTGCCAGCACGACCGGGATGAGCTCCTACAATGAGCAGTTCTTC
TRBD2 | NA | TRBJ2-1 | TRBV6-5 | CASSYPLAGGQAEQFF | TGTGCCAGCAGTTACCCCCTAGCGGGGGGCCAGGCTGAGCAGTTCTTC
NA | once | TRBJ1-6 | TRBV19 | CASSITSDSSYNSPLHF | TGTGCCAGTAGTATTACGTCGGACAGCTCCTATAATTCACCCCTCCACTTT
NA | NA | TRBJ2-7 | TRBV30 | CAWSAAYEQYF | TGTGCCTGGAGTGCAGCCTACGAGCAGTACTTC
TRBD2 | NA | TRBJ2-3 | TRBV7-9 | CASSHTSVVPTDTQYF | TGTGCCAGCAGCCATACTAGCGTTGTCCCCACAGATACGCAGTATTTT
NA | NA | TRBJ2-3 | TRBV6-5 | CASSAGGPPDTQYF | TGTGCCAGCAGTGCCGGGGGGCCCCCAGATACGCAGTATTTT
TRBD2 | NA | TRBJ2-3 | TRBV27 | CASSLSPGGRTDTQYF | TGTGCCAGCAGTTTATCCCCCGGCGGGAGAACAGATACGCAGTATTTT
NA | NA | TRBJ2-3 | TRBV6-5 | CASSFIGVTGTDTQYF | TGTGCCAGCAGTTTCATAGGGGTAACGGGCACAGATACGCAGTATTTT
NA | NA | TRBJ2-5 | TRBV9 | CASSVVGGGGETQYF | TGTGCCAGCAGCGTAGTAGGAGGGGGCGGAGAGACCCAGTACTTC
TRBD1 | NA | TRBJ2-5 | TRBV19 | CATADRARKTQYF | TGTGCCACAGCGGACAGGGCAAGAAAGACCCAGTACTTC
TRBD2 | NA | TRBJ2-3 | TRBV27 | CASSLSAGGRDTQYF | TGTGCCAGCAGTTTATCCGCGGGGGGGAGGGATACGCAGTATTTT
NA | NA | TRBJ1-3 | TRBV19 | CASRVSSGNTIYF | TGTGCCAGTAGAGTTAGCTCTGGAAACACCATATATTTT
NA | NA | TRBJ2-3 | TRBV6-1 | CASRGPIDTQYF | TGTGCCAGCCGAGGCCCGATAGATACGCAGTATTTT
NA | NA | TRBJ1-5 | TRBV4-1 | CASSQVAQDPNQPQHF | TGCGCCAGCAGCCAAGTAGCGCAGGACCCCAATCAGCCCCAGCATTTT
NA | NA | TRBJ2-7 | TRBV18 | CASSPGRQSFEQYF | TGTGCCAGCTCACCAGGGCGACAAAGTTTCGAGCAGTACTTC
NA | NA | TRBJ1-2 | TRBV4-1 | CASSQVSRGDGYTF | TGCGCCAGCAGCCAAGTTAGCAGGGGAGATGGCTACACCTTC
TRBD1 | NA | TRBJ1-1 | TRBV11-2 | CASSSRSTGGSTEAFF | TGTGCCAGCAGCTCCCGTTCGACAGGGGGAAGCACTGAAGCTTTCTTT
TRBD1 | NA | TRBJ1-2 | TRBV5-6 | CASSLGQGQGHGYTF | TGTGCCAGCAGCTTGGGGCAGGGACAGGGGCATGGCTACACCTTC
NA | NA | TRBJ1-2 | TRBV21-1 | CASRRSPRDYGYTF | TGTGCCAGCAGAAGATCCCCGCGGGACTATGGCTACACCTTC
TRBD1 | NA | TRBJ1-5 | TRBV28 | CASLKPRPWDRGANQPQHF | TGTGCCAGCCTAAAGCCCCGACCTTGGGACAGGGGAGCGAATCAGCCCCAGCATTTT
NA | once | TRBJ2-7 | TRBV7-9 | CASSLEWALSYEQYF | TGTGCCAGCAGCTTGGAATGGGCACTCTCCTACGAGCAGTACTTC
NA | NA | TRBJ1-1 | TRBV6-4 | CASSDRQGTEAFF | TGTGCCAGCAGTGACCGGCAGGGCACTGAAGCTTTCTTT
TRBD1 | NA | TRBJ2-6 | TRBV2 | CASNEDGSGGAFGILTF | TGTGCCAGCAATGAGGATGGTTCAGGGGGCGCGTTCGGCATCCTGACTTTC
TRBD1 | NA | TRBJ2-5 | TRBV5-1 | CASSEGQSQETQYF | TGCGCCAGCAGCGAGGGACAGAGCCAAGAGACCCAGTACTTC
NA | NA | TRBJ1-2 | TRBV4-1 | CASSLPGSNYGYTF | TGCGCCAGCAGTCTCCCCGGGAGTAACTATGGCTACACCTTC
NA | once | TRBJ2-1 | TRBV18 | CASSPGSGREQFF | TGTGCCAGCTCACCAGGTTCGGGAAGGGAGCAGTTCTTC
TRBD1 | NA | TRBJ2-7 | TRBV4-1 | CASSPLKGQVYEQYF | TGCGCCAGCAGCCCCCTCAAGGGACAGGTCTACGAGCAGTACTTC
NA | NA | TRBJ1-4 | TRBV30 | CAWRMNTRVNEKLFF | TGTGCCTGGAGAATGAATACCAGGGTAAATGAAAAACTGTTTTTT
TRBD2 | medium-sized | TRBJ2-1 | TRBV6-4 | CASSDSNSGYNEQFF | TGTGCCAGCAGTGACTCAAATAGCGGGTACAATGAGCAGTTCTTC
NA | NA | TRBJ1-1 | TRBV11-2 | CASSLLAVNTEAFF | TGTGCCAGCAGCTTATTGGCGGTGAACACTGAAGCTTTCTTT
NA | NA | TRBJ1-1 | TRBV30 | CASSRANTEAFF | TGTGCCTCTTCCAGGGCCAACACTGAAGCTTTCTTT